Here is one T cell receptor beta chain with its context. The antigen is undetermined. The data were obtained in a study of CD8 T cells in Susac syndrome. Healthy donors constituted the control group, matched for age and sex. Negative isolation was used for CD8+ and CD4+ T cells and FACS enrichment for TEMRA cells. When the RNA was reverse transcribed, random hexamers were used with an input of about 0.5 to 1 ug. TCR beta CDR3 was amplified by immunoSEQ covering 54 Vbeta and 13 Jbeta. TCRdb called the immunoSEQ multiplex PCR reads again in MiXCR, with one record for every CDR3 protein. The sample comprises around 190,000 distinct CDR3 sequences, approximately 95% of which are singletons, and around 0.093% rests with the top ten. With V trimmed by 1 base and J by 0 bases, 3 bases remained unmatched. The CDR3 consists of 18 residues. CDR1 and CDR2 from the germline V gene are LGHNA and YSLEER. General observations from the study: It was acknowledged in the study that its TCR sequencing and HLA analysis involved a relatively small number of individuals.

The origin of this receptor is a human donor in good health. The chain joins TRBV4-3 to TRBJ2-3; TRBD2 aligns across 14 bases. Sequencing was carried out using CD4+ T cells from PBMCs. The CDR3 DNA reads TGCGCCAGCAGCCAAGGGACTAGCGGGGGGTTTAGCACAGATACGCAGTATTTT. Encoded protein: CASSQGTSGGFSTDTQYF.